A single sample is the source of the 5 T cell receptor beta chains below, sequenced in a study of blood T cells in healthy people across ages (dated by TCRdb to the mid-2010s). Library preparation used 5' RACE. Sequencing was carried out with an Illumina HiSeq 2500. A second PCR of about 6 to 11 cycles was run with a J-beta primer mix and a sample-barcoded 5' primer. The raw public data were reprocessed by TCRdb itself: fastp quality trimming at Q25, MiXCR clonotype calling, in-frame beta chains only. Under each unique CDR3 protein, matching rows form one entry showing the most common genes and DNA. The sample includes approximately 780,000 distinct CDR3 sequences, with around 25% observed a single time. The ten top clones hold about 3% of the sample. These data were likewise used in another study, on T cells of mothers and their children.

Sequencing input: blood. The origin of the receptors is a boy aged 5-17 years in good health.

V gene TRBV12-3 or TRBV12-4 combines with J gene TRBJ2-4, with D possibly TRBD2 on 6 matching bases. The CDR3 has 16 amino acids. V lost 5 bases and J lost 0, with 14 bases in between. CDR3 sequence: CASSPGESLAKNIQYF. The CDR3, as DNA: TGTGCCAGCAGTCCGGGAGAGTCTCTAGCCAAAAACATTCAGTACTTC.

This chain's CDR3 is CASSVGLKTYNEQFF. The CDR3 DNA reads as TGTGCCAGCAGCGTCGGACTAAAGACCTACAATGAGCAGTTCTTC. The chain couples TRBV7-6 to TRBJ2-5; the D gene is possibly TRBD2 (6 bases). The last part of the DNA fits TRBJ2-1 better; the J call may be wrong. Germline V CDR1 and CDR2: SGHVS, FNYEAQ. The CDR3 has 15 residues.

The rearrangement joins TRBV5-1 to TRBJ1-4; D is uncertain. The ends were cut back, 4 bases at V and 4 bases at J, with 8 bases in the middle. This CDR3 has 13 residues. Germline CDR1 is SGHRS and CDR2 is YFSETQ. The CDR3, as DNA: TGCGCCAGCAGCGGCGAAGGTAATGAAAAACTGTTTTTT. Amino acids: CASSGEGNEKLFF.

The chain links TRBV29-1 to TRBJ2-5; 7 nucleotides match TRBD1. The J call is doubtful: the DNA matches TRBJ2-1 better. The CDR3 is made up of 16 amino acids. CDR1 SQVTM and CDR2 ANQGSEA come from the germline V gene. The DNA for the CDR3 is TGCAGCGTTGTCCCTGAACAGGGATGGCAGGGGGATGAGCAGTTCTTC. It translates to CSVVPEQGWQGDEQFF.

The chain joins TRBV6-5 to TRBJ2-5; no reliable D call. With 6 bases removed from V and 2 bases from J, the gap between germline ends came to 13 bases. Germline assignment: CDR1 MNHEY and CDR2 SVGAGI. The CDR3 contains 14 residues. The CDR3 spells CASSATDSQETQYF. The CDR3 region has the DNA TGTGCCAGCAGCGCAACCGACTCTCAAGAGACCCAGTACTTC.